This passage covers 4 T cell receptor beta chains from one sample sequenced in a study of blood T cell repertoires in COVID-19. Clones were sequenced by immunoSEQ multiplex PCR, and TCRdb holds only the in-frame ones, with some missing. The data show fewer than 95,000 clones, approximately 90% seen once. Sequenced input: peripheral blood. These receptors were taken from a man in his fifties with acute or convalescent COVID-19.

The chain uses TRBV5-1 and TRBJ2-2; TRBD1 matches 9 bases. The CDR3 sequence is 14 residues long. CDR1 and CDR2 (germline): SGHRS, YFSETQ. V shed 4 bases, J shed 7 bases, and the junction held 5 bases outside the gene matches. DNA of the CDR3: TGCGCCAGCAGCCCGGACAGGGGAAGCGGGGAGCTGTTTTTT. Encoded protein: CASSPDRGSGELFF. The full variable domain, completed using reference TRBV5-1 and TRBJ2-2, is KAGVTQTPRYLIKTRGQQVTLSCSPISGHRSVSWYQQTPGQGLQFLFEYFSETQRNKGNFPGRFSGRQFSNSRSEMNVSTLELGDSALYLCASSPDRGSGELFFGEGSRLTVL.

The V and J genes are TRBV2 and TRBJ2-3, with D perhaps TRBD2 (5 bases). The germline V gene encodes CDR1 SNHLY and CDR2 FYNNEI. The CDR3 sequence is 15 residues long. V lost 4 bases, J lost 0 bases, and 11 bases lay in between. CDR3 sequence reads: CASSVVGVSTDTQYF. The CDR3 region has the DNA TGTGCCAGCAGTGTGGTCGGGGTGAGCACAGATACGCAGTATTTT.

The V call is TRBV3-1 (or the pseudogene TRBV3-2), the J call TRBJ1-1; no clear D. The CDR3 runs to 12 residues. Trimming left V 3 bases short and J 7 bases short, with 9 bases between. Germline assignment: CDR1 LGHDT and CDR2 YNNKEL (reference sequence). The CDR3: CASSHRGFEAFF. CDR3 coding DNA: TGTGCCAGCAGCCATCGAGGATTTGAAGCTTTCTTT.

The rearrangement joins TRBV11-2 to TRBJ2-3, with TRBD2 matching over 10 bases. CDR3 length: 17 residues. Germline values: CDR1 SGHAT, CDR2 FQNNGV. The V segment lost 1 base and the J segment 5 bases; nucleotides outside the gene matches: 9. The CDR3 spells CASSLVKLAGDEDTQYF. The DNA for the CDR3 is TGTGCCAGCAGCTTAGTAAAGCTAGCGGGGGATGAAGATACGCAGTATTTT.